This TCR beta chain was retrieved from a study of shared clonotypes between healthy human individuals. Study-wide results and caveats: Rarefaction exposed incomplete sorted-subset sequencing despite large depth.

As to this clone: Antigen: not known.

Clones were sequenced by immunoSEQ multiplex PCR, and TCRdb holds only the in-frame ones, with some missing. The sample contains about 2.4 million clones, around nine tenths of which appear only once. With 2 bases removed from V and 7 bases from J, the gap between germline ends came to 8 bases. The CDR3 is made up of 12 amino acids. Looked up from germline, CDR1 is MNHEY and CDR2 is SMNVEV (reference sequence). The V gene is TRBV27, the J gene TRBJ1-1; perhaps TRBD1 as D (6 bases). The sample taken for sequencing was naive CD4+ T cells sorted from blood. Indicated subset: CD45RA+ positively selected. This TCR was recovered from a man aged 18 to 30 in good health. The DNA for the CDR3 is TGTGCCAGCAGTTTAGGGGGCAGTGAAGCTTTCTTT. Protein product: CASSLGGSEAFF.